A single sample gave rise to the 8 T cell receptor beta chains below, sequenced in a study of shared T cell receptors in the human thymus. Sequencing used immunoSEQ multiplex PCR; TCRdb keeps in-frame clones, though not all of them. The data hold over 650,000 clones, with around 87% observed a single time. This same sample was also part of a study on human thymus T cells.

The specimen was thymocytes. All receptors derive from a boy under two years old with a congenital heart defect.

This CDR3 reads CASSQENTGTSGRELFF. As DNA, the CDR3 is TGTGCCAGCAGCCAGGAAAATACCGGGACTAGCGGACGGGAGCTGTTTTTT. The rearrangement links TRBV14 to TRBJ2-2; TRBD2 agrees at 11 bases. Germline V gene lookup returns CDR1 SGHDN and CDR2 FVKESK. The junction had 12 bases not matched to a gene; V was cut back by 3 bases and J by 9 bases. The CDR3 length is 17 residues.

The CDR3 region has the DNA TGTGCCAGCAGCCGACTAGACTCTAACTACGAGCAGTACTTC. Translation gives CASSRLDSNYEQYF. This chain links TRBV28 with TRBJ2-7; D might be TRBD2 (6 bases). Germline CDR1 reads MDHEN; CDR2 reads SYDVKM. The CDR3 contains 14 residues. The germline V and J ends were trimmed by 6 bases and 3 bases, with 15 bases remaining between them.

The CDR3 reads CASSVVCGTGPQPPVVEANVLTF. The CDR3 nucleotides are TGTGCCAGCAGCGTAGTATGCGGGACAGGGCCGCAACCTCCTGTAGTGGAGGCCAACGTCCTGACTTTC. This chain connects TRBV9 to TRBJ2-6, with 9 positions matching TRBD1. Germline-derived CDR1 and CDR2 are SGDLS and YYNGEE. The length of the CDR3 is 23 residues. With 0 bases clipped from V and 6 bases from J, the junction kept 25 bases outside the gene matches. The whole variable domain, remainder taken from reference TRBV9 and TRBJ2-6, is DSGVTQTPKHLITATGQRVTLRCSPRSGDLSVYWYQQSLDQGLQFLIQYYNGEERAKGNILERFSAQQFPDLHSELNLSSLELGDSALYFCASSVVCGTGPQPPVVEANVLTFGAGSRLTVL.

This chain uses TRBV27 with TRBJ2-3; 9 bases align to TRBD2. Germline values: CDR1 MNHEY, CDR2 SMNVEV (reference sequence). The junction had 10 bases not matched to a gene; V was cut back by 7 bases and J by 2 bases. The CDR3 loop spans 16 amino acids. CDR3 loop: CASTHRSGRYTDTQYF. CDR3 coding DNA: TGTGCCAGCACTCACCGCAGCGGGAGGTACACAGATACGCAGTATTTT.

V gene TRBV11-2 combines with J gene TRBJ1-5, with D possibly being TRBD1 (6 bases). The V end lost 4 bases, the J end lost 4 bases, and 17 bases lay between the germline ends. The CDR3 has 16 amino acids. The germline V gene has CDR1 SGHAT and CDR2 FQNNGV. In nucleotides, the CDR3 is TGTGCCAGCAGCTCGCCGGGACACCGAGAAAATCAGCCCCAGCATTTT. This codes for CASSSPGHRENQPQHF. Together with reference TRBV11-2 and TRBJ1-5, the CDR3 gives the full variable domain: EAGVAQSPRYKIIEKRQSVAFWCNPISGHATLYWYQQILGQGPKLLIQFQNNGVVDDSQLPKDRFSAERLKGVDSTLKIQPAKLEDSAVYLCASSSPGHRENQPQHFGDGTRLSIL.

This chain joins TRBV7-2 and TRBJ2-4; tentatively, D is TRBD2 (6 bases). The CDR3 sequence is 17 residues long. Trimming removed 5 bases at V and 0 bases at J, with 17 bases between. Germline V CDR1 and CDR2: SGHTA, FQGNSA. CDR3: CASSPDGGELAKNIQYF. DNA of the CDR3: TGTGCCAGCAGCCCGGATGGAGGGGAACTAGCCAAAAACATTCAGTACTTC. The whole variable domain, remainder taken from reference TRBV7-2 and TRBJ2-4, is GAGVSQSPSNKVTEKGKDVELRCDPISGHTALYWYRQSLGQGLEFLIYFQGNSAPDKSGLPSDRFSAERTGGSVSTLTIQRTQQEDSAVYLCASSPDGGELAKNIQYFGAGTRLSVL.

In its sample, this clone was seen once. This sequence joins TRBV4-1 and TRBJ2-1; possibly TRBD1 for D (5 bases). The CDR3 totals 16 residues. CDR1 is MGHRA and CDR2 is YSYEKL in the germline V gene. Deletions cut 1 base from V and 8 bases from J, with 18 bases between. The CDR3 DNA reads TGCGCCAGCAGCCAAGCCAACAGACCGCTAGGGGATGAGCAGTTCTTC. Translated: CASSQANRPLGDEQFF.

The CDR3 sequence: CASRGAASGRSGYEQYF. The CDR3 nucleotides are TGTGCCAGCAGGGGCGCGGCTAGCGGGAGAAGTGGATACGAGCAGTACTTC. The chain uses TRBV28 and TRBJ2-7; 10 nucleotides agree with TRBD2. Unmatched junction bases numbered 15, after V lost 6 bases and J lost 4 bases. Germline assignment: CDR1 MDHEN and CDR2 SYDVKM. The CDR3 is made up of 17 amino acids.